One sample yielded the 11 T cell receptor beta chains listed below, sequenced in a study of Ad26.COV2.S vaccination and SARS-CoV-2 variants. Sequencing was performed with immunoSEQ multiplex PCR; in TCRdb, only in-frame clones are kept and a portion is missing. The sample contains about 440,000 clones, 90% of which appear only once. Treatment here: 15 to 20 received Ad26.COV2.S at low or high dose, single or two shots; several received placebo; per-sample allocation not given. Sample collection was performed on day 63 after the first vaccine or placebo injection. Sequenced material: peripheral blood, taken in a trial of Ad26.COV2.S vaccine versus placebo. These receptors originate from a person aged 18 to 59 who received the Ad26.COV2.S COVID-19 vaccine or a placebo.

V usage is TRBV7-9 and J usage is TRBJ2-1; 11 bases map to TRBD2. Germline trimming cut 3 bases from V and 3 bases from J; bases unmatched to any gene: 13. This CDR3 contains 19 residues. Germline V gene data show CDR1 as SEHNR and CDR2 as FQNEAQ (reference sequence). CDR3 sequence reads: CASSFPRSLAGGGYNEQFF. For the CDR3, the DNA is TGTGCCAGCAGCTTTCCCCGGTCGCTAGCGGGAGGTGGCTACAATGAGCAGTTCTTC.

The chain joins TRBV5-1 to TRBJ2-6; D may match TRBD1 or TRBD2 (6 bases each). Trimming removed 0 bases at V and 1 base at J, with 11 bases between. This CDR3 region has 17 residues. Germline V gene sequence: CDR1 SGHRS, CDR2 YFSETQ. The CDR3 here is CASSLGRGESGANVLTF. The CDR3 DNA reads TGCGCCAGCAGCTTGGGAAGGGGGGAATCTGGGGCCAACGTCCTGACTTTC. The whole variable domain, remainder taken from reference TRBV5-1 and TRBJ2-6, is KAGVTQTPRYLIKTRGQQVTLSCSPISGHRSVSWYQQTPGQGLQFLFEYFSETQRNKGNFPGRFSGRQFSNSRSEMNVSTLELGDSALYLCASSLGRGESGANVLTFGAGSRLTVL.

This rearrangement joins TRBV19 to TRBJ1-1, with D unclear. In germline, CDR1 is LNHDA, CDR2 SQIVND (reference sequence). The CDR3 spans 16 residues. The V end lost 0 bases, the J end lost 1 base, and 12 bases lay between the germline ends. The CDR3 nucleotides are TGTGCCAGTAGTATAGAGTCGGCCAGAAAGAACACTGAAGCTTTCTTT. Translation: CASSIESARKNTEAFF.

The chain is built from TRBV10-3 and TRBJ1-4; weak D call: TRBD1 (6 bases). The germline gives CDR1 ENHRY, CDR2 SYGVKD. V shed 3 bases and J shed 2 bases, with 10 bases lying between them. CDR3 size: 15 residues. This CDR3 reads CAISDPQGTNEKLFF. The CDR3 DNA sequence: TGTGCCATCAGTGACCCTCAGGGGACTAATGAAAAACTGTTTTTT.

The CDR3 nucleotides read TGCGCCAGCAGCCCAGGACGGCCCATAGGGAATTCACCCCTCCACTTT. This codes for CASSPGRPIGNSPLHF. This sequence joins TRBV4-3 and TRBJ1-6; no clear D gene. Trimming left V 4 bases short and J 7 bases short, with 17 bases between. The CDR3 covers 16 residues. Germline V CDR1 and CDR2: LGHNA, YSLEER.

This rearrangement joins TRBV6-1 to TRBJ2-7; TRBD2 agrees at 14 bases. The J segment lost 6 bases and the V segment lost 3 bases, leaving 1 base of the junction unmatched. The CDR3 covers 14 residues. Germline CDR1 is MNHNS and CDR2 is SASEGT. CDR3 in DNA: TGTGCCAGCAGTGAGACTAGCGGGAGGGCCGAGCAGTACTTC. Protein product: CASSETSGRAEQYF.

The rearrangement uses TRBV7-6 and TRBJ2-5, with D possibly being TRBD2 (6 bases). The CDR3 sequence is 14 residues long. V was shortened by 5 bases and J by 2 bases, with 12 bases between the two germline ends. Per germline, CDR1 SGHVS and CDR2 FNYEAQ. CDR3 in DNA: TGTGCCAGCAGCCGTAGCGGAAATCAAGAGACCCAGTACTTC. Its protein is CASSRSGNQETQYF.

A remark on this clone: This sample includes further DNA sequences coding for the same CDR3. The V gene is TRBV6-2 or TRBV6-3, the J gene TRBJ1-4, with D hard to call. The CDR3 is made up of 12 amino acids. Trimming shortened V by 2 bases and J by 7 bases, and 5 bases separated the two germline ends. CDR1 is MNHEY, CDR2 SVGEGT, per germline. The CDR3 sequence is CASSYGGEKLFF. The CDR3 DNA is TGTGCCAGCAGTTACGGTGGTGAAAAACTGTTTTTT.

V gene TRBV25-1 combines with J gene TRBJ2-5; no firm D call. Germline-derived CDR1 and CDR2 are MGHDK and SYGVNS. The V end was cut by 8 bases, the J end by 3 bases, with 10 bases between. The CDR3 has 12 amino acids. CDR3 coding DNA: TGTGCCAGCTACGGCCCCGAAGAGACCCAGTACTTC. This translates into CASYGPEETQYF.

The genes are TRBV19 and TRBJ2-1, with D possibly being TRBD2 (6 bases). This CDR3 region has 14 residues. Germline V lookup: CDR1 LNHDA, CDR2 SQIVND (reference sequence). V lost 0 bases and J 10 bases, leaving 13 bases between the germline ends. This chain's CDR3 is CASSIDYWRGEQFF. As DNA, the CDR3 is TGTGCCAGTAGTATAGACTACTGGAGGGGAGAGCAGTTCTTC.

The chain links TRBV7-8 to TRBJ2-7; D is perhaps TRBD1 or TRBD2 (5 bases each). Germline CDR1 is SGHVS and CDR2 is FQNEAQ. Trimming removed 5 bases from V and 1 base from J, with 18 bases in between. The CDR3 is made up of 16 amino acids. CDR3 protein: CASSPPLSGRSYEQYF. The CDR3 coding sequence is TGTGCCAGCAGCCCCCCCCTTTCGGGGCGGTCCTACGAGCAGTACTTC.